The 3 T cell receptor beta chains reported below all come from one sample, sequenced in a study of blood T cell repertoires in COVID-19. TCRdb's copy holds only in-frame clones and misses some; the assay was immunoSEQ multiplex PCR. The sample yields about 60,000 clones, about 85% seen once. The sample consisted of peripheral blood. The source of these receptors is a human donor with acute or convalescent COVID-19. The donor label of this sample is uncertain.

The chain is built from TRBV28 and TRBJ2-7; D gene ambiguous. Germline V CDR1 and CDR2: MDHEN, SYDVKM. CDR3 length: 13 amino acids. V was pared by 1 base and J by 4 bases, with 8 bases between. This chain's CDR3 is CASSLFSVYEQYF. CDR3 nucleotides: TGTGCCAGCAGTTTATTTTCCGTGTACGAGCAGTACTTC.

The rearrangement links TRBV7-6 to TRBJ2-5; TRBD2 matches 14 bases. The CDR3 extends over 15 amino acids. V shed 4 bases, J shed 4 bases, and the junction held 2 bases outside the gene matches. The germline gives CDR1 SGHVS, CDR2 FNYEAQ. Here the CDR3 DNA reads TGTGCCAGCAGCTCCGGGACTAGCGGGAGAGAGACCCAGTACTTC. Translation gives CASSSGTSGRETQYF.

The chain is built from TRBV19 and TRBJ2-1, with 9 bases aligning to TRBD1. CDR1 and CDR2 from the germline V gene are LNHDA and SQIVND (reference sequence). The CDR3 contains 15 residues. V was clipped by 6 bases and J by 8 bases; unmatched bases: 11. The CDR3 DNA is TGTGCCAGTAGCCGTGAGGACAGGGGCCGGGATGAGCAGTTCTTC. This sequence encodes CASSREDRGRDEQFF.